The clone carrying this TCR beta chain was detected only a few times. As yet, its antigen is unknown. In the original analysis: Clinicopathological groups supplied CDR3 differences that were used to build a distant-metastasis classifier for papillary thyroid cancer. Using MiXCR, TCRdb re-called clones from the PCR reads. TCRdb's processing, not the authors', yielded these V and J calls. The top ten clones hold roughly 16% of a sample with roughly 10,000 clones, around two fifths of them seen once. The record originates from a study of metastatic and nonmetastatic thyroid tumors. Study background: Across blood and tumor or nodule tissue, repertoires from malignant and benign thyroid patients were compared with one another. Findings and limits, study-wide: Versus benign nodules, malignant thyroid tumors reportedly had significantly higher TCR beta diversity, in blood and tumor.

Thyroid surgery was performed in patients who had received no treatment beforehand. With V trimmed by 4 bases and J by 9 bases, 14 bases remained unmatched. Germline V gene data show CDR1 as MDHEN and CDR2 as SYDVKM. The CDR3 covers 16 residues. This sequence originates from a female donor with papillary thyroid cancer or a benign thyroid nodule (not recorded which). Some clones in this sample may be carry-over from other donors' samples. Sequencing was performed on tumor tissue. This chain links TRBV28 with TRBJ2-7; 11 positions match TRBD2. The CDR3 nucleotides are TGTGCCAGCAGTTCCATCAATCCGGGACTAGCGGCCGGGCAGTACTTC. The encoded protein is CASSSINPGLAAGQYF.